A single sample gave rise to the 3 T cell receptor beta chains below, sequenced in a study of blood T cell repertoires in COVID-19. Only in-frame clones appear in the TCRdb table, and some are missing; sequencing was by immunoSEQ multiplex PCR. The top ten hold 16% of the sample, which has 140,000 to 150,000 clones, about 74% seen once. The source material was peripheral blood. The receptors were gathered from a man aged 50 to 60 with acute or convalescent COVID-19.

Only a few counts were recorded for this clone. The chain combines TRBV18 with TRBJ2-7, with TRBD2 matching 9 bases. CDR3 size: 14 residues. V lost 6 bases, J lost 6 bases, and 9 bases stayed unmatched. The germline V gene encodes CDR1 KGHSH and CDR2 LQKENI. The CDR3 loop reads CASSSAGGRFEQYV. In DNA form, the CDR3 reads TGTGCCAGCTCGTCAGCGGGGGGAAGGTTCGAGCAGTACGTC.

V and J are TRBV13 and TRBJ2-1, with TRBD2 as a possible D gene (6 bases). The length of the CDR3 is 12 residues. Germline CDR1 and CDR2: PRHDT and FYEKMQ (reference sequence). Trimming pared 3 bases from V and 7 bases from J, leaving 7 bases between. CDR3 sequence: CASSFGGNEQFF. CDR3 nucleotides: TGTGCCAGCAGCTTTGGGGGGAATGAGCAGTTCTTC. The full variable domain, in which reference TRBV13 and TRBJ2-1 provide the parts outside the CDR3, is AAGVIQSPRHLIKEKRETATLKCYPIPRHDTVYWYQQGPGQDPQFLISFYEKMQSDKGSIPDRFSAQQFSDYHSELNMSSLELGDSALYFCASSFGGNEQFFGPGTRLTVL.

CDR3 region: CASSGHPTELLGNTIYF. Written as DNA, the CDR3 is TGTGCCAGCAGCGGACACCCTACTGAGCTCTTGGGAAACACCATATATTTT. The gene calls are TRBV9 and TRBJ1-3, with D hard to call. Germline V gene lookup returns CDR1 SGDLS and CDR2 YYNGEE. The V gene lost 3 bases and the J gene lost 4 bases, with 20 bases spanning the gap. The CDR3 is made up of 17 amino acids.